Below, 20 T cell receptor beta chains from the same sample are listed, as sequenced in a study of blood T cells in healthy people across ages. The use of a sample-barcoded 5' primer and a J-beta primer mix characterized a second PCR of roughly 6 to 11 cycles. TCRdb re-called the 5' RACE reads with MiXCR, one entry per CDR3 protein. The sample holds 800,000 to 1,300,000 distinct CDR3 sequences, approximately 25% seen once. The sample also formed part of further work on T cells of mothers and their children.

Sequenced material: blood. The receptors originated from a girl aged 2 to 9 in good health.

V gene TRBV9 combines with J gene TRBJ1-2; tentatively, D is TRBD1 (5 bases). There are 13 residues in the CDR3. The germline V gene encodes CDR1 SGDLS and CDR2 YYNGEE. V lost 7 bases and J 4 bases, leaving 14 bases between the germline ends. CDR3 in DNA: TGTGCCAGCCGCGGGGACGTAGGCTATGGCTACACCTTC. It yields the protein CASRGDVGYGYTF. Full variable domain (outside the CDR3, taken from reference TRBV9 and TRBJ1-2): DSGVTQTPKHLITATGQRVTLRCSPRSGDLSVYWYQQSLDQGLQFLIQYYNGEERAKGNILERFSAQQFPDLHSELNLSSLELGDSALYFCASRGDVGYGYTFGSGTRLTVV.

This clonotype was counted only a few times. The chain employs TRBV13 and TRBJ1-2; D call uncertain. The V end was cut by 2 bases, the J end by 7 bases, with 8 bases between. The length of the CDR3 is 12 residues. CDR1 is PRHDT, CDR2 FYEKMQ, per germline (reference sequence). For the CDR3, the DNA is TGTGCCAGCAGCTTAAGGCTAGGTGGCTACACCTTC. Amino acid sequence: CASSLRLGGYTF.

This clonotype came up a few times. The V gene is TRBV2, the J gene TRBJ2-5, with D perhaps matching TRBD1 (5 bases). The V gene lost 5 bases and the J gene lost 3 bases, with 13 bases spanning the gap. Germline lookup yields CDR1 SNHLY and CDR2 FYNNEI. There are 14 residues in the CDR3. The CDR3 region is CASSTRSREETQYF. The CDR3 DNA is TGTGCCAGCAGTACCCGATCCAGGGAAGAGACCCAGTACTTC.

V and J are TRBV9 and TRBJ2-7; 8 nucleotides align to TRBD2. The V segment lost 3 bases and the J segment 7 bases; nucleotides outside the gene matches: 6. CDR1 SGDLS and CDR2 YYNGEE come from the germline V gene. The CDR3 length is 13 residues. CDR3 residues: CASSEAGVGEQYF. For the CDR3, the DNA is TGTGCCAGCAGCGAAGCGGGAGTGGGGGAGCAGTACTTC.

This clonotype has only a few counts. The V and J genes are TRBV4-3 and TRBJ2-5, with D hard to call. The DNA end favors TRBJ2-1, so the J call may be wrong. The CDR3 consists of 16 residues. The germline V gene has CDR1 LGHNA and CDR2 YSLEER. As DNA, the CDR3 is TGCGCCAGCAGCCAAGATAGAGGCTACCAGTACAATGAGCAGTTCTTC. Translated: CASSQDRGYQYNEQFF.

In this sample, this clonotype turned up a few times. J is TRBJ2-2 and V is TRBV7-3; D is possibly TRBD2 (5 bases). The V end lost 5 bases, the J end lost 4 bases, and 8 bases lay between the germline ends. CDR1 is SGHTA, CDR2 FQGTGA, per germline. The CDR3 extends over 13 amino acids. The CDR3 spells CASSSTSTGELFF. In DNA, the CDR3 is TGTGCCAGCAGCAGTACTAGCACCGGGGAGCTGTTTTTT.

Only a few counts were recorded for this clonotype. This chain links TRBV11-2 with TRBJ2-2; tentatively, D is TRBD2 (6 bases). CDR1 SGHAT and CDR2 FQNNGV come from the germline V gene. With 5 bases removed from V and 4 bases from J, the gap between germline ends came to 23 bases. CDR3 length: 18 residues. The DNA for the CDR3 is TGTGCCAGCAGCCCGACCGGGACTTTGTCCTCGAGCACCGGGGAGCTGTTTTTT. Residues: CASSPTGTLSSSTGELFF.

The chain carries TRBV27 and TRBJ2-5; D uncertain. The CDR3 spans 15 residues. The germline V gene has CDR1 MNHEY and CDR2 SMNVEV (reference sequence). Trimming removed 4 bases at V and 5 bases at J, with 17 bases between. The CDR3 bases are TGTGCCAGCAGTTCATCACAGTTCGTTGGCGAGACCCAGTACTTC. It specifies CASSSSQFVGETQYF.

This rearrangement joins TRBV5-1 to TRBJ2-7; weak D call: TRBD1 (6 bases). Germline V gives CDR1 SGHRS, CDR2 YFSETQ. Between the trimmed V and J ends, which lost 3 bases and 1 base, there was a span of 14 bases. The CDR3 spans 15 residues. The CDR3 is CASSSNVDRSYEQYF. CDR3 nucleotides: TGCGCCAGCAGCTCCAATGTGGACAGATCCTACGAGCAGTACTTC.

The V call is TRBV11-1, the J call TRBJ2-5; 10 bases are a match to TRBD2. CDR3 length equals 16 residues. CDR1 SGHAT and CDR2 FQDESV come from the germline V gene (reference sequence). Trimming at V came to 5 bases and at J to 1 base, leaving 7 bases not matched to a gene. CDR3 sequence: CASSTPSGGLQETQYF. In DNA form, the CDR3 reads TGTGCCAGCAGCACCCCTAGCGGGGGTCTCCAAGAGACCCAGTACTTC.

A few counts support this clonotype. The chain recombines TRBV7-3 with TRBJ2-3; D ambiguous. Germline V gene sequence: CDR1 SGHTA, CDR2 FQGTGA. The CDR3 is 12 amino acids. V was clipped by 2 bases and J by 11 bases, with 11 bases between them. The chain's CDR3 is CASSLYHREQYF. The CDR3 nucleotides are TGTGCCAGCAGCTTATATCATAGGGAGCAGTATTTT.

V gene TRBV11-2 combines with J gene TRBJ2-5; no clear D. V lost 2 bases and J lost 4, with 11 bases in between. Germline V CDR1 and CDR2: SGHAT, FQNNGV. The CDR3 loop spans 14 amino acids. CDR3: CASSLLASPETQYF. The CDR3 DNA reads as TGTGCCAGCAGCTTATTGGCATCTCCAGAGACCCAGTACTTC.

CDR3 nucleotides: TGTGCCACGCAGCCCGGGACAGGGACTGAAGCTTTCTTT. Translation: CATQPGTGTEAFF. The V gene is TRBV7-9, the J gene TRBJ1-1; TRBD1 matches 9 bases. This CDR3 region has 13 residues. J gave up 5 bases and V 10 bases, and 8 bases lay outside the gene matches. Germline V lookup: CDR1 SEHNR, CDR2 FQNEAQ (reference sequence).

The sample holds a few counts of this clonotype. The chain joins TRBV20-1 to TRBJ2-3, with D perhaps matching TRBD1 or TRBD2 (5 bases each). Per germline, CDR1 DFQATT and CDR2 SNEGSKA (reference sequence). V dropped 6 bases and J dropped 13 bases, with 14 bases sitting between them. The CDR3 has 10 amino acids. Here the CDR3 reads CSALPGPKYF. CDR3 DNA sequence: TGCAGTGCCCTTCCGGGACCCAAGTATTTT.

In its sample, this clonotype was seen a few times. This chain uses TRBV12-3 or TRBV12-4 with TRBJ2-2; 12 bases line up with TRBD2. The CDR3 consists of 19 residues. The J segment lost 2 bases and the V segment lost 2 bases, leaving 9 bases of the junction unmatched. The CDR3 spells CASSLRRLAGGPNTGELFF. DNA of the CDR3: TGTGCCAGCAGTTTAAGGCGGCTAGCGGGAGGGCCTAACACCGGGGAGCTGTTTTTT.

A note on this clonotype: Relative to the germline gene, one junction end is altered; a read error may explain this. The chain is built from TRBV12-3 or TRBV12-4 and TRBJ2-5; possibly TRBD1 or TRBD2 for D (5 bases each). The CDR3 is 13 amino acids. The DNA of the CDR3 is TGTGCCGGCAGTTATGGGGGTCAAGAGACCCAGTACTTC. Its protein is CAGSYGGQETQYF.

This clonotype showed up just a few times. The chain is built from TRBV9 and TRBJ2-3, with 7 nucleotides matching TRBD2. Germline loops: CDR1 SGDLS, CDR2 YYNGEE. CDR3 length: 15 amino acids. Unmatched junction bases numbered 7, after V lost 3 bases and J lost 3 bases. The CDR3 reads CASSAGGGWTDTQYF. CDR3 nucleotide sequence: TGTGCCAGCAGCGCTGGGGGGGGATGGACAGATACGCAGTATTTT.

The genes are TRBV29-1 and TRBJ1-2, with 8 bases identical to TRBD1. Losses at the gene ends were 6 bases for V and 0 bases for J; bases not matched to a gene: 3. Germline V gene data show CDR1 as SQVTM and CDR2 as ANQGSEA. The CDR3 has 13 amino acids. The CDR3 sequence: CSVMGQANYGYTF. For the CDR3, the DNA is TGCAGCGTCATGGGACAGGCTAACTATGGCTACACCTTC.

The rearrangement joins TRBV10-2 to TRBJ2-5; D unclear. The CDR3 runs to 16 residues. V dropped 0 bases and J dropped 2 bases, with 13 bases sitting between them. CDR1 WSHSY and CDR2 SAAADI come from the germline V gene. Written as DNA, the CDR3 is TGCGCCAGCAGTGAGTCGGTCAGATCCTCTCAAGAGACCCAGTACTTC. Its translation: CASSESVRSSQETQYF.

J is TRBJ2-1 and V is TRBV20-1; 10 nucleotides align to TRBD2. With 7 bases clipped from V and 0 bases from J, the junction kept 12 bases outside the gene matches. Germline V CDR1 and CDR2: DFQATT, SNEGSKA (reference sequence). CDR3 length equals 17 residues. The CDR3 coding sequence is TGCAGTGGGGGCAAGGCTAGCGGGAGCCGCTCCTACAATGAGCAGTTCTTC. This encodes CSGGKASGSRSYNEQFF.